The entry below gives a single TCR beta chain sequence along with its context. Its antigen is not identified. Clones were sequenced by immunoSEQ multiplex PCR, and TCRdb holds only the in-frame ones, with some missing. The table includes 120,000 or so clones, roughly 82% detected once. This entry is derived from a study of T cell responses to AZD1222 COVID-19 vaccine. Whole-study results and caveats: Clonal diversity was possibly underestimated, and white British individuals and females predominated among donors.

Sequencing was performed on peripheral blood, taken 28 days after the second AZD1222 dose. This clonotype originated in an adult who received the AZD1222 COVID-19 vaccine.

CDR3 residues: CASSLARVSGNTEAFF. The CDR3 DNA follows: TGTGCCAGCAGCTTAGCACGGGTCAGCGGGAACACTGAAGCTTTCTTT. The chain joins TRBV7-9 to TRBJ1-1; D gene ambiguous. CDR1 and CDR2 (germline): SEHNR, FQNEAQ (reference sequence). V lost 0 bases to trimming and J lost 1 base, with 12 bases between them. This CDR3 region has 16 residues.